Each of the 2 T cell receptor beta chains below was sequenced from the same sample in a study of blood T cell repertoires in COVID-19. This table comes from immunoSEQ multiplex PCR, and its TCRdb copy is limited to in-frame clones, with some not included. The data contain about 98,000 clones, roughly nine tenths of them singletons. Specimen: peripheral blood. The receptors come from a man between 65 and 85 years old with acute or convalescent COVID-19.

Written as DNA, the CDR3 is TGTGCCAGCAGCTCCCCGGCTAGCGGGGGTTCAGATACGCAGTATTTT. Protein: CASSSPASGGSDTQYF. J is TRBJ2-3 and V is TRBV5-4, with 10 bases aligning to TRBD2. The junction had 8 bases not matched to a gene; V was cut back by 3 bases and J by 4 bases. CDR3 length: 16 amino acids. The germline V gene has CDR1 SGHNT and CDR2 YYREEE (reference sequence). Supplemented by reference TRBV5-4 and TRBJ2-3, the full variable domain reads ETGVTQSPTHLIKTRGQQVTLRCSSQSGHNTVSWYQQALGQGPQFIFQYYREEENGRGNFPPRFSGLQFPNYSSELNVNALELDDSALYLCASSSPASGGSDTQYFGPGTRLTVL.

This chain connects TRBV6-1 to TRBJ2-7, with a possible D match to TRBD1 (6 bases). CDR1 is MNHNS and CDR2 is SASEGT in the germline V gene. Trimming removed 2 bases from V and 4 bases from J, with 12 bases in between. The CDR3 runs to 14 residues. DNA of the CDR3: TGTGCCAGCAGTGAACGGACAGAGGCTTACGAGCAGTACGTC. This gives the protein CASSERTEAYEQYV.